What follows describes a single T cell receptor (beta chain). The target antigen is unknown. These data belong to a study of beta chain features in type 1 diabetes. Study-level background: Patients and healthy donors were similar in age, gender and cell yields.

J lost 4 bases, V lost 5 bases, and 10 bases had no gene match. Germline V lookup: CDR1 PRHDT, CDR2 FYEKMQ (reference sequence). CDR3 size: 17 residues. Expressed TCRB transcripts were sequenced, since all the RNA that had been isolated was reverse transcribed. Clones were sequenced by immunoSEQ multiplex PCR, and TCRdb holds only the in-frame ones, with some missing. The table has approximately 84,000 clones, about a third seen once. Study-level points and caveats: Shorter templates might be favored by PCR, and equally so in patients and in controls.

Around 0.12 L of blood, on average, came from one heparinised draw per donor. This rearrangement joins TRBV13 to TRBJ2-1; TRBD2 matches at 11 bases. Sequenced: stem cell memory CD4+ T cells from blood. The sequence was collected from a woman aged 18-29 years in good health. The CDR3, as DNA: TGTGCCAGCAGCCGGACGAGGGGGACTAGCGGATACAATGAGCAGTTCTTC. This translates into CASSRTRGTSGYNEQFF.